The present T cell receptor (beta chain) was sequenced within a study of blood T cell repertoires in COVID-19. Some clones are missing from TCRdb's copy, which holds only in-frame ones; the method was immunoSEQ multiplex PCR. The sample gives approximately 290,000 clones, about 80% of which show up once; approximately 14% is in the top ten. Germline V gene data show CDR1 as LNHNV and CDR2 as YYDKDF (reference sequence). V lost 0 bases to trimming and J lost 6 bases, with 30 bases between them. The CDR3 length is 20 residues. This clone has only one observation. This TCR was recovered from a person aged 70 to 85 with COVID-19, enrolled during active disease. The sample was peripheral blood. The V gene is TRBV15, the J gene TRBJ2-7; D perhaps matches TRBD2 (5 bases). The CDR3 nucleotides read TGTGCCACCAGCAGAGATAATGCTCGTCCTGATAATTACCTTGAGGGCGAGCAGTACTTC. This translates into CATSRDNARPDNYLEGEQYF.